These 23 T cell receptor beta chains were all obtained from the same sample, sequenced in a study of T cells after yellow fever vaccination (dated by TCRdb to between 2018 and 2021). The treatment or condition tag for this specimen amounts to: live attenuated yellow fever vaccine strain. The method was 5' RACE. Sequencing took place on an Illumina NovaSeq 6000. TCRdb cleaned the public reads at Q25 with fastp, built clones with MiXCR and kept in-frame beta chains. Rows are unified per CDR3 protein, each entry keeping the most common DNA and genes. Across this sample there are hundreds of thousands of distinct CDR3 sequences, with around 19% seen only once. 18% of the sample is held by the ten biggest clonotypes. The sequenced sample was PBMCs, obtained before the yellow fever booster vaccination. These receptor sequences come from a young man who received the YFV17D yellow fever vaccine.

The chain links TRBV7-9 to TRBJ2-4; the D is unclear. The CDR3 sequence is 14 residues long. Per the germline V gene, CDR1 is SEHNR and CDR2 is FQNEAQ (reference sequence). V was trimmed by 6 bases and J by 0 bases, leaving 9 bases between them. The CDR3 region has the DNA TGTGCCAGCAGGCCAGACATAGCCAAAAACATTCAGTACTTC. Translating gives CASRPDIAKNIQYF.

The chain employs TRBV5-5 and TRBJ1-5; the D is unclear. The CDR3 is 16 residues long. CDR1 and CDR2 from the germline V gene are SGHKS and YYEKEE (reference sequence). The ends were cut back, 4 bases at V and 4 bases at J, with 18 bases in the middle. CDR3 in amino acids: CASSRAAGGLNQPQHF. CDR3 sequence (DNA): TGTGCCAGCAGCCGAGCTGCGGGCGGCCTGAATCAGCCCCAGCATTTT.

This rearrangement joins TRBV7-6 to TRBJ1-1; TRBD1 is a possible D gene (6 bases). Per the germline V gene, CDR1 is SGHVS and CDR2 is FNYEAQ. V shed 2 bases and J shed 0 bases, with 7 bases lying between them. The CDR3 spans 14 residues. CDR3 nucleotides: TGTGCCAGCAGCTTACGACAGGTGAACACTGAAGCTTTCTTT. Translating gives CASSLRQVNTEAFF.

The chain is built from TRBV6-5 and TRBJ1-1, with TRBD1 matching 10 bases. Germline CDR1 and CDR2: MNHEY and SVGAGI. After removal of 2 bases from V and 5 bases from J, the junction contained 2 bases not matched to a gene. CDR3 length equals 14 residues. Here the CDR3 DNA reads TGTGCCAGCAGTTACCGGGACAGGGGTACTGAAGCTTTCTTT. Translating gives CASSYRDRGTEAFF.

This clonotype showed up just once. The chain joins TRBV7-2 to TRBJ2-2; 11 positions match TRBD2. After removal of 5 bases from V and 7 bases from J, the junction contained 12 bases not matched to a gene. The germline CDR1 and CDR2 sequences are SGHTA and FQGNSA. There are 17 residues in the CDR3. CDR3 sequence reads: CASSPVVAGGLSGELFF. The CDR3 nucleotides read TGTGCCAGCAGCCCCGTCGTAGCGGGGGGGTTGAGCGGGGAGCTGTTTTTT.

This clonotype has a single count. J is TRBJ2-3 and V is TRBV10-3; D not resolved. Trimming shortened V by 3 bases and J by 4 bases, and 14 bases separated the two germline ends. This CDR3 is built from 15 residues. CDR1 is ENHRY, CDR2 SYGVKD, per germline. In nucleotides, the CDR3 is TGTGCCATCAGTGATCGGGCCCTCCCCGCAGATACGCAGTATTTT. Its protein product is CAISDRALPADTQYF.

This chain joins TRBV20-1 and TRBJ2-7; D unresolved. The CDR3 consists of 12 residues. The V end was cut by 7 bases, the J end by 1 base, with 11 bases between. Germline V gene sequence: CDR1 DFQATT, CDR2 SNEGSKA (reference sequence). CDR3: CSGRALSYEQYF. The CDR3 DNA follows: TGCAGTGGGAGAGCGTTATCCTACGAGCAGTACTTC.

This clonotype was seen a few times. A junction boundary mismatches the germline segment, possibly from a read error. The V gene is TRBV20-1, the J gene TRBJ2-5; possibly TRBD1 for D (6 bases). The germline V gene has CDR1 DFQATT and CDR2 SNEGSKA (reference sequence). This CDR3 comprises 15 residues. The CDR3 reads CSARDRRTERTLVNF. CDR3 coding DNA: TGCAGTGCTAGAGACCGAAGGACAGAGCGCACACTAGTAAACTTC.

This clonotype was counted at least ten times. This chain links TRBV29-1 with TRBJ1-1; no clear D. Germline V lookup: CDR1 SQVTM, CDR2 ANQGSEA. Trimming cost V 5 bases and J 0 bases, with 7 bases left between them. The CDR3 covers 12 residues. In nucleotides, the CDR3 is TGCAGCGTTTCAAGAATGAACACTGAAGCTTTCTTT. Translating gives CSVSRMNTEAFF. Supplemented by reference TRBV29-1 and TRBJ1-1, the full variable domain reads SAVISQKPSRDICQRGTSLTIQCQVDSQVTMMFWYRQQPGQSLTLIATANQGSEATYESGFVIDKFPISRPNLTFSTLTVSNMSPEDSSIYLCSVSRMNTEAFFGQGTRLTVV.

This chain's CDR3 is CASSARGQVSSYEQYF. CDR3 in DNA: TGTGCCAGCAGCGCCAGGGGACAGGTGTCTTCCTACGAGCAGTACTTC. J is TRBJ2-7 and V is TRBV11-2, with 8 nucleotides matching TRBD1. This CDR3 contains 16 residues. The V gene end was trimmed by 5 bases and the J gene end by 1 base; junction bases not matched to a gene: 10. Per germline, CDR1 SGHAT and CDR2 FQNNGV.

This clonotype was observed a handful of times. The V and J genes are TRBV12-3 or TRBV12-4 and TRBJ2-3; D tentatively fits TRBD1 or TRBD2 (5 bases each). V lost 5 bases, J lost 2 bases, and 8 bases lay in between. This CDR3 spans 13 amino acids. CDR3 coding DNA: TGTGCCAGCAGTCGGGGACCCACAGATACGCAGTATTTT. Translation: CASSRGPTDTQYF.

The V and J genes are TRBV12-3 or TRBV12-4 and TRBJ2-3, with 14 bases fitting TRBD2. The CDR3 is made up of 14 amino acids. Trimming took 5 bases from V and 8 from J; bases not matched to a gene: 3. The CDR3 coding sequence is TGTGCCAGCAGTGAGACTAGCGGGGGGGGTACGCAGTATTTT. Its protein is CASSETSGGGTQYF.

The CDR3 sequence: CSAKLGTGGWYSNQPQHF. In DNA, the CDR3 is TGCAGTGCTAAGCTCGGGACAGGGGGATGGTATAGCAATCAGCCCCAGCATTTT. The J gene is TRBJ1-5, the V gene TRBV20-1, with 11 nucleotides matching TRBD1. CDR3 size: 18 residues. The junction had 11 bases not matched to a gene; V was cut back by 4 bases and J by 0 bases. In germline, CDR1 is DFQATT, CDR2 SNEGSKA (reference sequence).

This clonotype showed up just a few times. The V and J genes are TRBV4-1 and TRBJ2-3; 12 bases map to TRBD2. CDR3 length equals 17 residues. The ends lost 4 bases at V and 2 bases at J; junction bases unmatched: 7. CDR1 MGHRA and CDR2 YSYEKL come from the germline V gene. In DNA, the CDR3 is TGCGCCAGCAGCCGATCACCTAGCGGGGGGGACACAGATACGCAGTATTTT. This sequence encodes CASSRSPSGGDTDTQYF.

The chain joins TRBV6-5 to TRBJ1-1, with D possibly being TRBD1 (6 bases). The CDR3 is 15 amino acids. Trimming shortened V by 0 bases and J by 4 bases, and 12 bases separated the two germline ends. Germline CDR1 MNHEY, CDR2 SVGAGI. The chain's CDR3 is CASSYSGGGGTEAFF. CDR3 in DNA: TGTGCCAGCAGTTACTCAGGGGGTGGAGGCACTGAAGCTTTCTTT.

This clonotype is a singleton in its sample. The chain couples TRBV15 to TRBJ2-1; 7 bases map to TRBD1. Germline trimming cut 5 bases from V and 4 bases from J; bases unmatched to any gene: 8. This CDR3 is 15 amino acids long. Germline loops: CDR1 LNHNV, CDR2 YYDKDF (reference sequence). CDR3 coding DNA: TGTGCCACCAGCGTGACAGGGAGAGTTTACAATGAGCAGTTCTTC. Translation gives CATSVTGRVYNEQFF.

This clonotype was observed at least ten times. CDR3 sequence: CASSLTGDHEQFF. The CDR3 DNA follows: TGTGCCAGCAGCTTAACAGGGGATCATGAGCAGTTCTTC. The V gene is TRBV7-6, the J gene TRBJ2-1; TRBD1 agrees at 7 bases. The germline CDR1 and CDR2 sequences are SGHVS and FNYEAQ. This CDR3 is built from 13 residues. Trimming cost V 2 bases and J 8 bases; bases outside gene matches: 3.

The CDR3 sequence: CASRQTVGYEQYV. In DNA form, the CDR3 reads TGTGCCAGCAGACAGACGGTTGGGTACGAGCAGTACGTC. The V and J genes are TRBV6-6 and TRBJ2-7; D remains unclear. The ends were cut back, 6 bases at V and 4 bases at J, with 13 bases in the middle. The CDR3 contains 13 residues. From germline, CDR1 is MNHNY and CDR2 SVGAGI (reference sequence).

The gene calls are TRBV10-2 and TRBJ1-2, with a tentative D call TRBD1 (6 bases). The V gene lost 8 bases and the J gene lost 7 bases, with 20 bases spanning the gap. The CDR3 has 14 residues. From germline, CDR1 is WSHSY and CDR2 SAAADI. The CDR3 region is CASGEDRHVGGYTF. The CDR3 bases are TGCGCCAGCGGAGAGGACAGACACGTCGGTGGCTACACCTTC.

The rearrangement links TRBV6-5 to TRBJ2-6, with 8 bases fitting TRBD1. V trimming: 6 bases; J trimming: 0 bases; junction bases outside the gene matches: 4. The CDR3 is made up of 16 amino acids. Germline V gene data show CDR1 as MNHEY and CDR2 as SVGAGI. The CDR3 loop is CASSRQGSSGANVLTF. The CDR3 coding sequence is TGTGCCAGCAGCCGACAGGGGAGCTCTGGGGCCAACGTCCTGACTTTC.

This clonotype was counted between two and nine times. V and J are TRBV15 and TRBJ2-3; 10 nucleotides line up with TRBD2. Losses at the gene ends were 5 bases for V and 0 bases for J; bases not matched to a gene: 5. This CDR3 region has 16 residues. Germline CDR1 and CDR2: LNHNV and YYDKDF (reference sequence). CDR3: CATSGRTSGSTDTQYF. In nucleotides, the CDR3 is TGTGCCACCAGCGGGAGGACTAGCGGTAGCACAGATACGCAGTATTTT.

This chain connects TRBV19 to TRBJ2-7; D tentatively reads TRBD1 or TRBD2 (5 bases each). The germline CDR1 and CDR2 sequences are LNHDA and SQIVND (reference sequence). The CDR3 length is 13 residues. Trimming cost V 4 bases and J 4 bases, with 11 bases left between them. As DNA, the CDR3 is TGTGCCAGTAGTACGGTTTGGGGGTACGAGCAGTACGTC. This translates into CASSTVWGYEQYV.

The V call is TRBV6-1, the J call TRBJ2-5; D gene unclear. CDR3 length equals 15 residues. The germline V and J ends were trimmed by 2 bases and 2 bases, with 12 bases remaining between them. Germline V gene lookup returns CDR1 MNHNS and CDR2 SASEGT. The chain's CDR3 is CASSERTARQETQYF. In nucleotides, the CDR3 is TGTGCCAGCAGTGAACGTACAGCCAGACAAGAGACCCAGTACTTC.